One and the same sample provided the 13 T cell receptor beta chains below, sequenced in a study of T cell responses to AZD1222 COVID-19 vaccine. Produced via immunoSEQ multiplex PCR; TCRdb's table is partial and in-frame only. The sample lists around 53,000 clones; just over 85% were seen once. The sequenced sample was peripheral blood, obtained 28 days after the second AZD1222 dose. Every receptor here comes from an adult who received the AZD1222 COVID-19 vaccine.

V usage is TRBV28 and J usage is TRBJ1-4, with D unclear. Germline values: CDR1 MDHEN, CDR2 SYDVKM. The ends were cut back, 7 bases at V and 7 bases at J, with 16 bases in the middle. The CDR3 has 14 residues. The DNA for the CDR3 is TGTGCCAGCACTCCGGCCCTCAGTGGTGAAAAACTGTTTTTT. This encodes CASTPALSGEKLFF.

DNA for the CDR3: TGTGCCAGCAGTGAGTTGGTCTGGGGGGCAGACACTGAAGCTTTCTTT. This encodes CASSELVWGADTEAFF. The rearrangement joins TRBV6-1 to TRBJ1-1; D is possibly TRBD1 (6 bases). Germline V lookup: CDR1 MNHNS, CDR2 SASEGT. The germline V and J ends were trimmed by 3 bases and 3 bases, with 17 bases remaining between them. The CDR3 consists of 16 residues.

The gene calls are TRBV2 and TRBJ1-4, with D tentatively TRBD1 (5 bases). Trimming removed 5 bases from V and 4 bases from J, with 14 bases in between. Germline assignment: CDR1 SNHLY and CDR2 FYNNEI. The CDR3 contains 15 residues. The CDR3 DNA is TGTGCCAGCAGTAGGGCTCAGGGAAGTAATGAAAAACTGTTTTTT. Encoded protein: CASSRAQGSNEKLFF.

The J gene is TRBJ1-6, the V gene TRBV5-4, with 10 bases lining up with TRBD1. The CDR3 contains 15 residues. The V and J ends lost 3 bases and 8 bases, in that order; junction bases with no gene match: 5. Germline-derived CDR1 and CDR2 are SGHNT and YYREEE (reference sequence). The CDR3 loop reads CASSSGTGADSPLHF. CDR3 DNA sequence: TGTGCCAGCAGCTCGGGGACAGGGGCGGATTCACCCCTCCACTTT. The full variable domain, in which reference TRBV5-4 and TRBJ1-6 provide the parts outside the CDR3, is ETGVTQSPTHLIKTRGQQVTLRCSSQSGHNTVSWYQQALGQGPQFIFQYYREEENGRGNFPPRFSGLQFPNYSSELNVNALELDDSALYLCASSSGTGADSPLHFGNGTRLTVT.

V usage is TRBV19 and J usage is TRBJ1-5; 8 bases fit TRBD1. Germline-derived CDR1 and CDR2 are LNHDA and SQIVND (reference sequence). The CDR3 has 13 amino acids. With 6 bases clipped from V and 5 bases from J, the junction kept 3 bases outside the gene matches. The CDR3: CASSQTGDQPQHF. For the CDR3, the DNA is TGTGCCAGTAGCCAGACAGGGGATCAGCCCCAGCATTTT.

The chain links TRBV18 to TRBJ2-5, with 12 bases that match TRBD2. The CDR3 length is 15 residues. Trimming removed 8 bases from V and 7 bases from J; junction bases left unmatched: 11. CDR1 and CDR2 (germline): KGHSH, LQKENI. The CDR3 loop reads CASALTSGRFMTQYF. The CDR3 region has the DNA TGTGCCAGCGCGCTGACTAGCGGGAGATTTATGACCCAGTACTTC.

The genes are TRBV3-1 (or the pseudogene TRBV3-2) and TRBJ2-7; TRBD1 matches at 8 bases. Germline trimming cut 3 bases from V and 3 bases from J; bases unmatched to any gene: 4. This CDR3 spans 14 amino acids. CDR1 and CDR2 (germline): LGHDT, YNNKEL (reference sequence). CDR3 DNA sequence: TGTGCCAGCAGCCAGGACAGGGCGTTCTACGAGCAGTACTTC. Its protein product is CASSQDRAFYEQYF.

The chain has TRBV5-1 and TRBJ2-7, with D perhaps matching TRBD2 (5 bases). The CDR3 is 14 amino acids. The germline V and J ends were trimmed by 0 bases and 6 bases, with 13 bases remaining between them. Per the germline V gene, CDR1 is SGHRS and CDR2 is YFSETQ. CDR3 sequence (DNA): TGCGCCAGCAGCTTGGCCGGGGTAGCTAGCGAGCAGTACTTC. It is translated as CASSLAGVASEQYF.

This clone was recorded a few times. The J gene is TRBJ2-1, the V gene TRBV13; TRBD2 matches at 10 bases. The CDR3 is made up of 15 amino acids. The V and J ends lost 5 bases and 4 bases, in that order; junction bases with no gene match: 5. Germline V gene sequence: CDR1 PRHDT, CDR2 FYEKMQ (reference sequence). CDR3 nucleotides: TGTGCCAGCAGCCTGACTAGCGGGCAATACAATGAGCAGTTCTTC. Translating gives CASSLTSGQYNEQFF.

This sequence joins TRBV19 and TRBJ2-1; D gene ambiguous. CDR1 LNHDA and CDR2 SQIVND come from the germline V gene (reference sequence). The V end was cut by 5 bases, the J end by 7 bases, with 18 bases between. The CDR3 length is 15 residues. CDR3 bases: TGTGCCAGTAGTCCGGGCATAGTCGCCATAAATGAGCAGTTCTTC. Its protein product is CASSPGIVAINEQFF.

This clone showed up just once. The CDR3 reads CATNPRDGNTGELFF. The DNA of the CDR3 is TGTGCCACTAACCCCCGGGACGGGAACACCGGGGAGCTGTTTTTT. The rearrangement links TRBV25-1 to TRBJ2-2; D may correspond to TRBD1 or TRBD2 (5 bases each). Germline V lookup: CDR1 MGHDK, CDR2 SYGVNS. Trimming shortened V by 10 bases and J by 1 base, and 16 bases separated the two germline ends. The CDR3 loop spans 15 amino acids.

The table lists this clone with a few counts. The J gene is TRBJ2-1, the V gene TRBV12-5; D is possibly TRBD2 (5 bases). Germline V lookup: CDR1 LGHNT, CDR2 FRNRAP. CDR3 size: 13 residues. The ends were cut back, 2 bases at V and 6 bases at J, with 8 bases in the middle. CDR3 protein: CASGLTGVNEQFF. DNA for the CDR3: TGTGCTAGTGGTTTGACCGGGGTCAATGAGCAGTTCTTC.

This clone appeared once. V gene TRBV7-2 combines with J gene TRBJ2-7; the D is unclear. Germline V CDR1 and CDR2: SGHTA, FQGNSA. The CDR3 sequence is 12 residues long. V was trimmed by 1 base and J by 5 bases, leaving 6 bases between them. CDR3 sequence reads: CASSLDFNEQYF. The CDR3 DNA reads TGTGCCAGCAGCTTAGACTTCAACGAGCAGTACTTC.